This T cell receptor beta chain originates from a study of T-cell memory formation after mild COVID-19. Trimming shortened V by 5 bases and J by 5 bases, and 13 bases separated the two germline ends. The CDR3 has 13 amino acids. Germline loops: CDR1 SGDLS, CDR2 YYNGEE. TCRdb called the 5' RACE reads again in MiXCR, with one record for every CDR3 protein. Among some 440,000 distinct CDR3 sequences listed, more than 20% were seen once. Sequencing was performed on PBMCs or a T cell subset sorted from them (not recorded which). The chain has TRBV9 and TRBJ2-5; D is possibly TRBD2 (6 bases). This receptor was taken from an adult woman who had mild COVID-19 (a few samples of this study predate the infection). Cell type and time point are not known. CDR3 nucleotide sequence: TGTGCCAGCAGTGACGGGGACTTGGAGACCCAGTACTTC. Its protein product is CASSDGDLETQYF.